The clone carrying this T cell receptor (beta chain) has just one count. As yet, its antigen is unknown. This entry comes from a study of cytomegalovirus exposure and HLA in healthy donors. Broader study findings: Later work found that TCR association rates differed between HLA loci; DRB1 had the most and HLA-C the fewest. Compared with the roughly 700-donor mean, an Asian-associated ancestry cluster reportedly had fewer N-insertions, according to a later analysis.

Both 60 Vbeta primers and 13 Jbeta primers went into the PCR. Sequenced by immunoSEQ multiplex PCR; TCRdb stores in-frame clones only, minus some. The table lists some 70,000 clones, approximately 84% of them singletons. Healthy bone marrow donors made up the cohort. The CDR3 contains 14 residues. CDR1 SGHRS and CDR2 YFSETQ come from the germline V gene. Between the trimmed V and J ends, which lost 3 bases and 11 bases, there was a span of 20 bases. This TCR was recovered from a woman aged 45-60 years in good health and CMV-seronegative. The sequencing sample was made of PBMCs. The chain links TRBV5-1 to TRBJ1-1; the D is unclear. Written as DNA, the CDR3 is TGCGCCAGCAGCTCGGAGGGTTTAGGTGGCGGTGCTTTCTTT. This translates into CASSSEGLGGGAFF.